Below, one T cell receptor beta chain is given with its context. Assay: immunoSEQ multiplex PCR; the TCRdb copy retains only in-frame clones and omits some. This table has approximately 190,000 clones, 82% appearing once. The entry originates in a study of blood T cell repertoires in COVID-19. With 0 bases removed from V and 14 bases from J, the gap between germline ends came to 16 bases. The CDR3 contains 14 residues. Germline assignment: CDR1 MNHEY and CDR2 SMNVEV (reference sequence). The sequenced material came from PBMCs or T cells enriched from blood (not recorded which). The chain carries TRBV27 and TRBJ1-4; possibly TRBD1 for D (5 bases). This clonotype was sampled from an older woman with acute COVID-19. This CDR3 is CASSLSPGQYRLFF. CDR3 bases: TGTGCCAGCAGTTTATCGCCAGGGCAATATCGGCTGTTTTTT.